This T cell receptor (beta chain) is drawn from a study of blood T cell repertoires in COVID-19. Study as a whole: The United States, Italy and Spain were the sources of the acute and convalescent COVID-19 samples.

Germline-derived CDR1 and CDR2 are SGHRS and YFSETQ. The CDR3 is 15 residues long. Trimming stripped 4 bases from V and 1 base from J, with 14 bases between. Sequenced by immunoSEQ multiplex PCR; TCRdb stores in-frame clones only, minus some. In the table there are roughly 200,000 clones, roughly 84% of which are singletons. Sequencing used peripheral blood. The chain carries TRBV5-1 and TRBJ1-1; no clear D. This receptor was taken from a woman of 80 years or more with acute or convalescent COVID-19. CDR3 nucleotide sequence: TGCGCCAGCAGCCCCTCAACGGTCGGGAACACTGAAGCTTTCTTT. Translated: CASSPSTVGNTEAFF. The whole variable domain, remainder taken from reference TRBV5-1 and TRBJ1-1, is KAGVTQTPRYLIKTRGQQVTLSCSPISGHRSVSWYQQTPGQGLQFLFEYFSETQRNKGNFPGRFSGRQFSNSRSEMNVSTLELGDSALYLCASSPSTVGNTEAFFGQGTRLTVV.